Listed here are 25 T cell receptor beta chains from one sample, sequenced in a study of shared clonotypes between healthy human individuals. Some clones are missing from TCRdb's copy, which holds only in-frame ones; the method was immunoSEQ multiplex PCR. The sample consists of about 470,000 clones, about 85% of them appearing once. Sequenced input: PBMCs. These receptors were obtained from a middle-aged woman in good health. Some clones in this sample may be carry-over from other donors' samples.

The chain has TRBV4-2 and TRBJ2-2, with D hard to call. Germline CDR1 and CDR2: LGHNA and YNFKEQ. The CDR3 has 12 amino acids. V lost 4 bases and J 6 bases, leaving 6 bases between the germline ends. CDR3 bases: TGTGCCAGCAGCCCCCCGGCCGGGGAGCTGTTTTTT. It encodes CASSPPAGELFF.

V is TRBV4-2 and J is TRBJ2-5; possible D gene TRBD2, 6 bases. CDR3 length: 14 residues. V was cut by 3 bases and J by 5 bases, with 13 bases left in between. Germline CDR1 LGHNA, CDR2 YNFKEQ. This CDR3 reads CASSQERLAETQYF. CDR3 sequence (DNA): TGTGCCAGCAGCCAGGAGAGGCTAGCGGAGACCCAGTACTTC.

The chain employs TRBV7-3 and TRBJ2-5; a possible D gene is TRBD1 (7 bases). Per germline, CDR1 SGHTA and CDR2 FQGTGA. The V and J ends lost 2 bases and 5 bases respectively, with 9 bases between them. The CDR3 runs to 13 residues. The CDR3 region is CASSLSGGETQYF. CDR3 in DNA: TGTGCCAGCAGCTTATCAGGGGGGGAGACCCAGTACTTC.

In its sample, this clone was seen once. The chain recombines TRBV15 with TRBJ1-2, with D maybe TRBD1 (5 bases). V was trimmed by 0 bases and J by 8 bases, leaving 10 bases between them. Germline V CDR1 and CDR2: LNHNV, YYDKDF (reference sequence). The CDR3 sequence is 13 residues long. This CDR3 reads CATSRDRVGGYTF. The CDR3 nucleotides read TGTGCCACCAGCAGAGACAGGGTGGGGGGCTACACCTTC.

V usage is TRBV19 and J usage is TRBJ2-7, with 7 bases identical to TRBD1. The CDR3 has 14 amino acids. The junction had 4 bases not matched to a gene; V was cut back by 4 bases and J by 1 base. In germline, CDR1 is LNHDA, CDR2 SQIVND (reference sequence). The CDR3 DNA reads as TGTGCCAGTAGTACCTGGGGACAGTCCTACGAGCAGTACTTC. This codes for CASSTWGQSYEQYF.

CDR3 residues: CASSEAGSGSTDTQYF. The CDR3 nucleotides are TGTGCCAGCAGTGAAGCTGGTAGCGGGAGCACAGATACGCAGTATTTT. The chain recombines TRBV6-1 with TRBJ2-3, with 7 bases fitting TRBD2. The trim removed 0 bases at V and 0 bases at J, leaving 3 bases unmatched. This CDR3 comprises 16 residues. From germline, CDR1 is MNHNS and CDR2 SASEGT.

This clone was recorded at least ten times. The chain is built from TRBV7-8 and TRBJ2-5; D remains unclear. Germline lookup yields CDR1 SGHVS and CDR2 FQNEAQ. CDR3 length: 13 residues. Trimming pared 3 bases from V and 4 bases from J, leaving 9 bases between. DNA of the CDR3: TGTGCCAGCAGCTTTGAGTTAATAGAGACCCAGTACTTC. Translation gives CASSFELIETQYF.

A single count supports this clone. This rearrangement joins TRBV9 to TRBJ2-1; 13 bases align to TRBD2. The ends lost 4 bases at V and 4 bases at J; junction bases unmatched: 14. Looked up from germline, CDR1 is SGDLS and CDR2 is YYNGEE. This CDR3 region has 19 residues. The CDR3 is CASSPAWTSGRATYNEQFF. The DNA of the CDR3 is TGTGCCAGCAGCCCAGCCTGGACTAGCGGGAGAGCTACTTACAATGAGCAGTTCTTC. The variable domain in full, completed from reference TRBV9 and TRBJ2-1, reads DSGVTQTPKHLITATGQRVTLRCSPRSGDLSVYWYQQSLDQGLQFLIQYYNGEERAKGNILERFSAQQFPDLHSELNLSSLELGDSALYFCASSPAWTSGRATYNEQFFGPGTRLTVL.

The chain links TRBV19 to TRBJ2-1; the D gene is possibly TRBD2 (6 bases). Germline CDR1 and CDR2: LNHDA and SQIVND (reference sequence). The length of the CDR3 is 18 residues. V lost 3 bases to trimming and J lost 0 bases, with 18 bases between them. The CDR3 DNA sequence: TGTGCCAGTAGTATCATCGGCGGGGCGGCAGGCTCCTACAATGAGCAGTTCTTC. Its translation: CASSIIGGAAGSYNEQFF.

This sequence joins TRBV6-5 and TRBJ2-7, with 10 bases that match TRBD1. Germline V gene sequence: CDR1 MNHEY, CDR2 SVGAGI. Trimming cost V 2 bases and J 5 bases; bases outside gene matches: 3. The CDR3 has 14 amino acids. As DNA, the CDR3 is TGTGCCAGCAGTTACGGACAGGGGGGGAACGAGCAGTACTTC. Encoded protein: CASSYGQGGNEQYF.

Worth noting for this clone: This CDR3 is also generated by other DNA sequences in the sample. V gene TRBV7-9 combines with J gene TRBJ2-7; D may match TRBD1 or TRBD2 (6 bases each). The length of the CDR3 is 13 residues. Trimming removed 3 bases at V and 4 bases at J, with 10 bases between. Germline assignment: CDR1 SEHNR and CDR2 FQNEAQ (reference sequence). Here the CDR3 reads CASSLGGPYEQYF. In DNA, the CDR3 is TGTGCCAGCAGCTTGGGGGGCCCGTACGAGCAGTACTTC.

V and J are TRBV7-9 and TRBJ2-1; 10 nucleotides match TRBD1. In germline, CDR1 is SEHNR, CDR2 FQNEAQ (reference sequence). The CDR3 consists of 15 residues. With 3 bases clipped from V and 2 bases from J, the junction kept 1 base outside the gene matches. The CDR3 region has the DNA TGTGCCAGCAGCTTCGGGACAGGGGCCTACAATGAGCAGTTCTTC. This translates into CASSFGTGAYNEQFF. The full variable domain, completed using reference TRBV7-9 and TRBJ2-1, is DTGVSQNPRHKITKRGQNVTFRCDPISEHNRLYWYRQTLGQGPEFLTYFQNEAQLEKSRLLSDRFSAERPKGSFSTLEIQRTEQGDSAMYLCASSFGTGAYNEQFFGPGTRLTVL.

The chain has TRBV10-1 and TRBJ2-1, with 10 bases matching TRBD2. This CDR3 region has 14 residues. CDR1 is WNHNN and CDR2 is SYGVQD in the germline V gene (reference sequence). Trimming took 6 bases from V and 7 from J; bases not matched to a gene: 6. The chain's CDR3 is CASRASGSANEQFF. The CDR3 nucleotides are TGCGCCAGCAGAGCTAGCGGGAGCGCAAATGAGCAGTTCTTC.

This clone was picked up one time. The V gene is TRBV10-2, the J gene TRBJ1-2, with a tentative D call TRBD1 (5 bases). Germline CDR1 reads WSHSY; CDR2 reads SAAADI. Between the trimmed V and J ends, which lost 3 bases and 4 bases, there was a span of 9 bases. The CDR3 runs 13 residues. The CDR3 here is CASSEGAAYGYTF. CDR3 DNA sequence: TGCGCCAGCAGTGAAGGGGCGGCCTATGGCTACACCTTC.

The CDR3 bases are TGTGCCAGCAGCTTCGGGGGGGGTCAGCCCCAGCATTTT. It codes for CASSFGGGQPQHF. The chain joins TRBV7-2 to TRBJ1-5, with a weak D call TRBD1 (5 bases). Trimming removed 3 bases from V and 6 bases from J, with 9 bases in between. Germline values: CDR1 SGHTA, CDR2 FQGNSA. The CDR3 runs to 13 residues.

The chain recombines TRBV5-6 with TRBJ2-2; 8 nucleotides line up with TRBD1. J was trimmed by 6 bases and V by 1 base; bases with no gene match: 8. Germline V lookup: CDR1 SGHDT, CDR2 YYEEEE. The CDR3 extends over 16 amino acids. The CDR3 region is CASSLLDREVAGELFF. CDR3 in DNA: TGTGCCAGCAGCTTGCTGGACAGGGAGGTGGCCGGGGAGCTGTTTTTT.

The gene calls are TRBV19 and TRBJ1-1; 7 positions agree with TRBD1. CDR3 length equals 16 residues. Unmatched junction bases numbered 14, after V lost 10 bases and J lost 0 bases. The germline V gene encodes CDR1 LNHDA and CDR2 SQIVND (reference sequence). The CDR3: CATGRSTGAMNTEAFF. The DNA for the CDR3 is TGTGCCACAGGACGAAGCACAGGGGCCATGAACACTGAAGCTTTCTTT.

Concerning this clone itself: Other DNA variants within this sample encode the same CDR3. The chain carries TRBV18 and TRBJ2-3; 15 nucleotides agree with TRBD2. Germline trimming cut 3 bases from V and 3 bases from J; bases unmatched to any gene: 4. The CDR3 length is 17 residues. Germline-derived CDR1 and CDR2 are KGHSH and LQKENI. CDR3 region: CASSPRTSGRGTDTQYF. CDR3 coding DNA: TGTGCCAGCTCACCGAGGACTAGCGGGAGGGGGACAGATACGCAGTATTTT.

In this sample, this clone turned up once. The chain carries TRBV7-2 and TRBJ2-3, with D hard to call. Trimming pared 9 bases from V and 14 bases from J, leaving 9 bases between. The CDR3 spans 8 residues. The V gene's germline CDR1 is SGHTA and CDR2 FQGNSA. The CDR3 loop reads CASPARYF. In DNA form, the CDR3 reads TGTGCCAGTCCTGCCCGGTATTTT.

The chain employs TRBV21-1 and TRBJ2-7; the table gives TRBD1 as D, unverified against the DNA. TRBV21-1 counts as a pseudogene. This CDR3 is built from 15 residues. The CDR3 bases are TGTGCCAGCAGGGGGTCCGGGACAGGGCTTTACGAGCAGTACTTC. Its protein is CASRGSGTGLYEQYF.

The chain links TRBV5-1 to TRBJ1-2; D is uncertain. The CDR3 runs to 16 residues. In germline, CDR1 is SGHRS, CDR2 YFSETQ. V was cut by 1 base and J by 8 bases, with 21 bases left in between. CDR3 nucleotides: TGCGCCAGCAGCTTGTCCCGAGAGGTAGGGATAGGCGGCTACACCTTC. It encodes CASSLSREVGIGGYTF.

V gene TRBV7-6 combines with J gene TRBJ2-5; D is ambiguous. Trimming shortened V by 5 bases and J by 4 bases, and 17 bases separated the two germline ends. This CDR3 comprises 15 residues. In germline, CDR1 is SGHVS, CDR2 FNYEAQ. This CDR3 reads CASSPLFAASETQYF. Written as DNA, the CDR3 is TGTGCCAGCAGCCCGCTTTTTGCAGCCTCAGAGACCCAGTACTTC.

V gene TRBV9 combines with J gene TRBJ2-1, with TRBD2 matching over 9 bases. The germline CDR1 and CDR2 sequences are SGDLS and YYNGEE. With V trimmed by 0 bases and J by 7 bases, 8 bases remained unmatched. This CDR3 comprises 16 residues. CDR3 DNA: TGTGCCAGCAGCGTAGCCCGTAGCGGGAGTAGTAATGAGCAGTTCTTC. Translation: CASSVARSGSSNEQFF.

The chain recombines TRBV6-1 with TRBJ1-1, with 8 bases lining up with TRBD1. CDR1 and CDR2 from the germline V gene are MNHNS and SASEGT. The trim removed 7 bases at V and 9 bases at J, leaving 13 bases unmatched. The CDR3 consists of 14 residues. For the CDR3, the DNA is TGTGCCAGCACCCCCAGGGGGCCCGAAGAGAAAGCTTTCTTT. The encoded protein is CASTPRGPEEKAFF.

V and J are TRBV5-4 and TRBJ2-7, with TRBD2 as a possible D gene (6 bases). The germline CDR1 and CDR2 sequences are SGHNT and YYREEE (reference sequence). The CDR3 loop spans 14 amino acids. V shed 2 bases and J shed 6 bases, with 15 bases lying between them. This chain's CDR3 is CASSLAQVGGEQYF. In nucleotides, the CDR3 is TGTGCCAGCAGCTTAGCTCAGGTGGGGGGCGAGCAGTACTTC.